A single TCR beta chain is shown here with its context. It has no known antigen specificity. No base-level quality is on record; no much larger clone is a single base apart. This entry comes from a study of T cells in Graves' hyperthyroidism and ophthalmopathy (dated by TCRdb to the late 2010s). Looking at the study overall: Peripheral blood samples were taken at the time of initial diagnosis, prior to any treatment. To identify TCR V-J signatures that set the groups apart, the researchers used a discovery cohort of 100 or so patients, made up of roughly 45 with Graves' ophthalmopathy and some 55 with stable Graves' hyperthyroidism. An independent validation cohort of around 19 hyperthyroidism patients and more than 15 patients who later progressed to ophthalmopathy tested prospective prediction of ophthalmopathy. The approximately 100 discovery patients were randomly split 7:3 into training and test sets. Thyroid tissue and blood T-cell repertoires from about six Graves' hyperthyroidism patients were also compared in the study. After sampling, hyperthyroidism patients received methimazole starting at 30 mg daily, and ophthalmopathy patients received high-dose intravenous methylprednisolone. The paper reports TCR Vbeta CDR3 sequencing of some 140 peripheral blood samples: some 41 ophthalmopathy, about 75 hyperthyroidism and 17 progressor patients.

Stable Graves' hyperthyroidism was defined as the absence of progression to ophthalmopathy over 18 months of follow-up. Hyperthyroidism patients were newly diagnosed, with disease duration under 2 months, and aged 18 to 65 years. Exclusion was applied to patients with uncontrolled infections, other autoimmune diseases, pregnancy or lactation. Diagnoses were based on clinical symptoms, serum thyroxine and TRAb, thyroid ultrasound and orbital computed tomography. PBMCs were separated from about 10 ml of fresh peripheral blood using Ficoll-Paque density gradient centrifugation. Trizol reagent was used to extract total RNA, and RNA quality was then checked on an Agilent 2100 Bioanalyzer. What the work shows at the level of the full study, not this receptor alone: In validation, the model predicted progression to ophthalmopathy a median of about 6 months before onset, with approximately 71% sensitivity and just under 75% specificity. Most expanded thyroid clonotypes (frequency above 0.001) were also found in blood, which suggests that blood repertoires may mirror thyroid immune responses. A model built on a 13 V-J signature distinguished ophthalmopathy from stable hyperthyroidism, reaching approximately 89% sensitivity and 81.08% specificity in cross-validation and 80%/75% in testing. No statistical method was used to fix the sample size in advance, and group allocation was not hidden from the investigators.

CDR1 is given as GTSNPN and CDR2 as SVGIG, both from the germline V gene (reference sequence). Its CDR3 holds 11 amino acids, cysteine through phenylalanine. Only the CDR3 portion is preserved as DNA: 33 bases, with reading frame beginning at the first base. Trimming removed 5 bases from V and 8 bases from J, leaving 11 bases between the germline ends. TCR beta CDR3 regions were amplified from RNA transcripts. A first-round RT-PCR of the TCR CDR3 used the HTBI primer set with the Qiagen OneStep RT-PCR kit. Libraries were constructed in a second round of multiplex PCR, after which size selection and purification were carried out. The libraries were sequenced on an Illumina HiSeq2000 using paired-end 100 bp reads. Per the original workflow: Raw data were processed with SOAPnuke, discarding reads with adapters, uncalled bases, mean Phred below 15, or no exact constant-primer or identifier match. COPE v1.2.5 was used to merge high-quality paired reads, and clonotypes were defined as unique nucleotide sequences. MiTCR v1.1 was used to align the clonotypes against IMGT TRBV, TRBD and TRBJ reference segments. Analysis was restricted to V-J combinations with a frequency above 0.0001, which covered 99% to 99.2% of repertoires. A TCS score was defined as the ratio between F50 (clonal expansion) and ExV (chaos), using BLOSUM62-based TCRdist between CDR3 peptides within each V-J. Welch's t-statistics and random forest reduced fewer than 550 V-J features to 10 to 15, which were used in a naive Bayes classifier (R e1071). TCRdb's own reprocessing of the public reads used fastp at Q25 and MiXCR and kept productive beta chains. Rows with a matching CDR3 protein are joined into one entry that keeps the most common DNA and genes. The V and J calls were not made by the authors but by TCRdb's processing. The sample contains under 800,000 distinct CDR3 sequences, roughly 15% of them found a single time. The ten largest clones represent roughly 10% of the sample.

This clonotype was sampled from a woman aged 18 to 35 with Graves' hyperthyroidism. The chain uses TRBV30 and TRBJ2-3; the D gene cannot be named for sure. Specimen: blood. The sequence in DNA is TGTGCCTGGGAGTCTCCAGCTACGCAGTATTTT. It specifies CAWESPATQYF.